The entry that follows covers one T cell receptor (beta chain) sequence. The antigen is not known. The identical CDR3 is also encoded by other nucleotide sequences in the sample. The CDR3 is 13 residues long. Germline V gives CDR1 SSHAT, CDR2 FNYEAQ (reference sequence). The ends were cut back, 1 base at V and 0 bases at J, with 3 bases in the middle. This sample is drawn from a study of shared clonotypes between healthy human individuals. The overall study: Per-donor plates numbered three CD4 naive, three CD4 memory, two CD8 naive and one CD8 memory.

Method: immunoSEQ multiplex PCR; TCRdb's copy keeps in-frame clones and lacks some. Of millions of clones in the sample, roughly 93% were seen once. Study-level points and caveats: Relative to memory subsets, naive subsets generally showed larger estimated richness.

Sequenced input: naive CD4+ T cells from PBMCs. Stated subset: CD45RA+ positively selected. The J gene is TRBJ1-1, the V gene TRBV7-7; D gene uncertain. The receptor comes from a man in his late teens or twenties in good health. Some clones in this sample may be carry-over from other donors' samples. The CDR3 region has the DNA TGTGCCAGCAGCTTAGAAATGAACACTGAAGCTTTCTTT. Its protein is CASSLEMNTEAFF.